The text below deals with one T cell receptor beta chain. Its target is unknown. The sample is drawn from a study of shared clonotypes between healthy human individuals. Regarding the study as a whole: The researchers took only blood, and tissue repertoires probably look different.

The data were produced by immunoSEQ multiplex PCR, yet TCRdb's version contains in-frame clones alone and is incomplete. Of 1 million to 1.2 million clones listed, 60% to 80% are singletons. CDR1 and CDR2 from the germline V gene are SGHAT and FQNNGV. V gave up 4 bases and J gave up 3 bases, with 9 bases separating them. CDR3 length: 14 amino acids. The rearrangement uses TRBV11-2 and TRBJ2-2; D may be TRBD1 (5 bases). The sample taken for sequencing was memory CD4+ T cells from PBMCs. The sample's subset: CD45RA-negative fraction. This sequence was found in a man between 18 and 35 years old in good health. Some clones in this sample may be carry-over from other donors' samples. This CDR3 reads CASSSTRDTGELFF. The CDR3 bases are TGTGCCAGCAGCTCGACCAGGGACACCGGGGAGCTGTTTTTT.